The clone carrying this TCR beta chain was counted only a few times. Its matching antigen is unknown. The data were obtained in a study of beta chain features in type 1 diabetes. cDNA synthesis used the whole RNA isolate, giving expressed TCRB sequences. About 3.6 million reads was the average for naive, central memory and regulatory T cell samples. TCRdb's table, derived via immunoSEQ multiplex PCR, lists solely in-frame clones and lacks some. Of over 120,000 clones listed, 10% to 15% are singletons. Findings of the study overall: Compared to healthy donors, patients appeared to have naive, central memory and Treg TCRB repertoires that were more alike. Shorter TCRB CDR3s, moderately but significantly so, marked every one of the four CD4+ subsets in Type 1 diabetes patients.

The ends were cut back, 2 bases at V and 7 bases at J, with 6 bases in the middle. The V gene's germline CDR1 is MNHEY and CDR2 SMNVEV (reference sequence). The CDR3 spans 12 residues. The chain couples TRBV27 to TRBJ2-4; maybe TRBD2 (5 bases). The sample comprised central memory CD4+ T cells from blood. The sequence came from a man between 18 and 29 years old with type 1 diabetes. DNA of the CDR3: TGTGCCAGCAGTTTAGGAGGCAACATTCAGTACTTC. Translation: CASSLGGNIQYF.